A selection of T cell receptor beta chains follows, all from one sample in a study of T cell responses to AZD1222 COVID-19 vaccine. Clones were sequenced by immunoSEQ multiplex PCR, and TCRdb holds only the in-frame ones, with some missing. Of over 95,000 clones listed, about 83% were seen once; the top ten hold 10% to 15%. The sample here was peripheral blood, taken on day 0 of AZD1222 vaccination. The receptors shown here come from an adult in good health. Each CDR3 is given with its conserved first and last residue. A D gene is named only where the DNA matches it firmly. Clone size, where shown, is once, few, many, or a class for clones that have expanded.

j_gene	v_gene	abundance	d_gene	CDR3aa	CDR3nt
TRBJ2-7	TRBV5-5	-	TRBD1	CASSMGQLYEQYF	TGTGCCAGCAGCATGGGACAGCTCTACGAGCAGTACTTC
TRBJ1-6	TRBV5-1	-	TRBD1	CASSLTPGQYNSPLHF	TGCGCCAGCAGCTTGACCCCGGGACAGTATAATTCACCCCTCCACTTT
TRBJ2-5	TRBV7-2	-	-	CASSTKTGSETQYF	TGTGCCAGCAGCACCAAGACGGGATCGGAGACCCAGTACTTC
TRBJ1-2	TRBV10-3	-	-	CAISEERAGTSGYGYTF	TGTGCCATCAGTGAGGAACGCGCCGGGACAAGTGGTTATGGCTACACCTTC
TRBJ2-1	TRBV7-3	once	TRBD2	CASSLVGLAGGAEQFF	TGTGCCAGCAGCTTAGTGGGACTAGCGGGAGGCGCTGAGCAGTTCTTC
TRBJ1-2	TRBV19	-	-	CASSIIVAGGTYGYTF	TGTGCCAGTAGTATAATCGTGGCAGGCGGTACCTATGGCTACACCTTC
TRBJ2-1	TRBV6-2/TRBV6-3	-	TRBD1	CASSYPIQGFEDEQFF	TGTGCCAGCAGTTACCCCATACAGGGGTTTGAGGATGAGCAGTTCTTC
TRBJ2-1	TRBV11-2	-	-	CATGSSYNEQFF	TGTGCCACAGGGAGCTCCTACAATGAGCAGTTCTTC
TRBJ2-3	TRBV7-2	-	TRBD2	CASSLFSGSVTDTQYF	TGTGCCAGCAGCTTATTTAGCGGGAGCGTTACAGATACGCAGTATTTT
TRBJ2-7	TRBV14	-	TRBD1	CASSSLTDRAYEQYF	TGTGCCAGCAGCTCGCTCACGGACAGGGCCTACGAGCAGTACTTC
TRBJ2-6	TRBV14	-	-	CASSHRTPGGSGANVLTF	TGTGCCAGCAGCCATCGTACCCCCGGCGGCTCTGGGGCCAACGTCCTGACTTTC
TRBJ1-6	TRBV12-3/TRBV12-4	-	TRBD1	CASRRDRDSPLHF	TGTGCCAGCAGACGGGACAGGGACTCACCCCTCCACTTT
TRBJ2-5	TRBV28	-	TRBD1	CASFRPGQGDTQYF	TGTGCCAGCTTCCGTCCGGGACAGGGTGATACCCAGTACTTC
TRBJ1-1	TRBV5-1	-	TRBD1	CASSSWDRGNTEAFF	TGCGCCAGCAGCTCATGGGACAGGGGGAACACTGAAGCTTTCTTT
TRBJ2-7	TRBV9	-	TRBD1	CASSVGSGRGTREQYF	TGTGCCAGCAGCGTAGGTAGTGGCAGGGGGACGCGGGAGCAGTACTTC
TRBJ1-2	TRBV12-3/TRBV12-4	-	-	CASTPRGSGYTF	TGTGCCAGCACCCCACGGGGGAGCGGCTACACCTTC
TRBJ2-6	TRBV9	-	-	CASSTVTWGGANVLTF	TGTGCCAGCAGCACTGTAACCTGGGGAGGGGCCAACGTCCTGACTTTC
TRBJ1-3	TRBV29-1	-	-	CSVAGGNSGNTIYF	TGCAGCGTTGCTGGGGGCAACTCTGGAAACACCATATATTTT
TRBJ2-1	TRBV7-2	-	-	CASTRGGASYNEQFF	TGTGCCAGCACTAGGGGCGGGGCCTCCTACAATGAGCAGTTCTTC
TRBJ2-3	TRBV7-2	-	-	CASSLAGLGVTTDTQYF	TGTGCCAGCAGCTTAGCTGGGCTAGGAGTTACCACAGATACGCAGTATTTT
TRBJ2-7	TRBV6-4	once	-	CASSSGQSSYEQYF	TGTGCCAGCAGTTCGGGGCAGAGCTCCTACGAGCAGTACTTC
TRBJ1-4	TRBV15	once	-	CATSSPGSNEKLFF	TGTGCCACCAGCAGCCCCGGATCCAATGAAAAACTGTTTTTT
TRBJ2-1	TRBV14	-	TRBD1	CASSRGQGVYNEQFF	TGTGCCAGCAGCCGAGGACAGGGGGTATACAATGAGCAGTTCTTC
TRBJ2-2	TRBV5-1	-	TRBD1	CASSLAGTGFTGELFF	TGCGCCAGCAGCTTGGCCGGGACAGGGTTCACCGGGGAGCTGTTTTTT
TRBJ2-7	TRBV6-6	-	TRBD2	CASINLGLAGSYEQYF	TGTGCCAGCATAAACTTAGGCCTAGCGGGAAGCTACGAGCAGTACTTC
TRBJ2-5	TRBV1	few	-	CTSSQDRGERENCETQYF	TGCACCAGCAGCCAAGATCGGGGGGAGCGGGAGAACTGTGAGACCCAGTACTTC
TRBJ2-6	TRBV28	-	TRBD2	CASSPGRGVSGANVLTF	TGTGCCAGCAGTCCGGGACGGGGGGTCTCTGGGGCCAACGTCCTGACTTTC
TRBJ1-2	TRBV24-1	-	-	CATSFGPNYGYTF	TGTGCCACCAGTTTTGGACCCAACTATGGCTACACCTTC
TRBJ2-1	TRBV19	-	-	CASSIRRASYNEQFF	TGTGCCAGTAGTATAAGGAGAGCCTCCTACAATGAGCAGTTCTTC
TRBJ2-7	TRBV5-1	once	-	CASSQGSRGYEQYF	TGCGCCAGCAGCCAGGGATCTCGAGGCTACGAGCAGTACTTC
TRBJ1-2	TRBV5-4	-	TRBD1	CASSLASGQGGRGYTF	TGTGCCAGCAGCTTAGCTTCGGGACAGGGAGGTCGAGGCTACACCTTC
TRBJ2-5	TRBV12-3/TRBV12-4	few	-	CASSLYETQYF	TGTGCCAGCAGCTTATACGAGACCCAGTACTTC
TRBJ1-2	TRBV7-9	-	TRBD1	CASSLSTGALYGYTF	TGTGCCAGCAGCTTAAGTACAGGGGCCCTCTATGGCTACACCTTC
TRBJ2-1	TRBV11-2	-	-	CASSLGFGGAGVF	TGTGCCAGCAGCTTAGGATTCGGGGGCGCAGGCGTCTTC
TRBJ2-2	TRBV28	-	TRBD1	CASSRGGAGTGELFF	TGTGCCAGCAGTCGAGGGGGCGCGGGCACCGGGGAGCTGTTTTTT
TRBJ1-2	TRBV7-2	-	-	CASSLSHRAGEYGYTF	TGTGCCAGCAGCTTATCACATAGGGCAGGGGAGTATGGCTACACCTTC
TRBJ2-7	TRBV7-6	-	TRBD1	CASSPGQGNPYEQYF	TGTGCCAGCAGCCCCGGACAGGGGAATCCCTACGAGCAGTACTTC
TRBJ1-4	TRBV4-1	-	-	CASSQDPGIGASNEKLFF	TGCGCCAGCAGCCAAGATCCCGGGATCGGGGCTTCTAATGAAAAACTGTTTTTT
TRBJ2-3	TRBV27	-	TRBD2	CASRRVAGVADTQYF	TGTGCCAGCAGAAGGGTAGCGGGAGTGGCAGATACGCAGTATTTT
TRBJ1-1	TRBV6-2/TRBV6-3	-	-	CASSQGLTEAFF	TGTGCCAGCAGCCAGGGTTTAACTGAAGCTTTCTTT
TRBJ2-7	TRBV5-6	once	-	CASSRRTTSEQYF	TGTGCCAGCAGCCGTCGGACTACCAGCGAGCAGTACTTC